The 15 T cell receptor beta chains listed next were all sequenced from one sample in a study of blood T cell repertoires in COVID-19. Measured with immunoSEQ multiplex PCR; TCRdb has only the in-frame clones, and not every one. The sample contains under 200,000 clones, 65% to 85% of which appear only once. The sample was PBMCs or T cells enriched from blood (not recorded which). These receptors were taken from a woman younger than 45 who had been exposed to COVID-19.

This clone appeared a single time. This rearrangement joins TRBV27 to TRBJ2-3, with 7 bases aligning to TRBD2. Looked up from germline, CDR1 is MNHEY and CDR2 is SMNVEV (reference sequence). V shed 4 bases and J 0 bases; nucleotides not matched to a gene: 7. This CDR3 spans 16 amino acids. The chain's CDR3 is CASSSGLLMSTDTQYF. In nucleotides, the CDR3 is TGTGCCAGCAGTTCGGGACTACTTATGAGCACAGATACGCAGTATTTT.

The gene calls are TRBV4-1 and TRBJ1-1, with no clear D. The CDR3 totals 12 residues. V was clipped by 6 bases and J by 4 bases, with 9 bases between them. The germline gives CDR1 MGHRA, CDR2 YSYEKL. The CDR3 nucleotides are TGCGCCAGCAGTGTAGGGAGCACTGAAGCTTTCTTT. Amino acid sequence: CASSVGSTEAFF.

The chain joins TRBV14 to TRBJ1-2, with D perhaps matching TRBD1 (6 bases). CDR1 and CDR2 from the germline V gene are SGHDN and FVKESK. The V end lost 2 bases, the J end lost 8 bases, and 12 bases lay between the germline ends. The CDR3 contains 13 residues. CDR3 region: CASSQNRVEGYTF. CDR3 DNA: TGTGCCAGCAGCCAAAACAGGGTTGAGGGCTACACCTTC.

The gene calls are TRBV6-5 and TRBJ1-1; D is perhaps TRBD1 (6 bases). Germline V gives CDR1 MNHEY, CDR2 SVGAGI. This CDR3 is 14 amino acids long. V dropped 2 bases and J dropped 5 bases, with 12 bases sitting between them. The CDR3 region is CASSYGRGLTEAFF. The DNA of the CDR3 is TGTGCCAGCAGTTACGGTAGGGGGTTGACTGAAGCTTTCTTT.

The rearrangement uses TRBV7-2 and TRBJ2-6; 12 bases agree with TRBD1. J lost 0 bases, V lost 5 bases, and 5 bases had no gene match. The CDR3 sequence is 18 residues long. The germline gives CDR1 SGHTA, CDR2 FQGNSA. The CDR3 region is CASSEGTGGLSGANVLTF. For the CDR3, the DNA is TGTGCCAGCAGCGAAGGGACAGGGGGCCTCTCTGGGGCCAACGTCCTGACTTTC.

The V and J genes are TRBV5-4 and TRBJ2-3; 8 nucleotides agree with TRBD2. The CDR3 sequence is 16 residues long. CDR1 SGHNT and CDR2 YYREEE come from the germline V gene (reference sequence). Losses at the gene ends were 5 bases for V and 2 bases for J; bases not matched to a gene: 10. In DNA form, the CDR3 reads TGTGCCAGCAGGCGGGGGGCAATGCAGAACACAGATACGCAGTATTTT. It encodes CASRRGAMQNTDTQYF.

V and J are TRBV6-1 and TRBJ2-7, with 9 bases aligning to TRBD1. This CDR3 is built from 14 residues. The trim removed 1 base at V and 5 bases at J, leaving 3 bases unmatched. Germline V gives CDR1 MNHNS, CDR2 SASEGT. CDR3 nucleotides: TGTGCCAGCAGTGAAGTGGGACAGGGAGACGAGCAGTACTTC. Its translation is CASSEVGQGDEQYF.

The chain joins TRBV2 to TRBJ1-6, with 7 positions matching TRBD1. Germline V CDR1 and CDR2: SNHLY, FYNNEI. The V gene end was trimmed by 5 bases and the J gene end by 5 bases; junction bases not matched to a gene: 9. This CDR3 is 16 amino acids long. The CDR3 is CASSKNRGGDNSPLHF. In nucleotides, the CDR3 is TGTGCCAGCAGTAAGAACAGGGGCGGCGATAATTCACCCCTCCACTTT.

The rearrangement uses TRBV19 and TRBJ2-3; D is uncertain. The V gene's germline CDR1 is LNHDA and CDR2 SQIVND (reference sequence). V was pared by 4 bases and J by 2 bases, with 13 bases between. The CDR3 consists of 15 residues. The CDR3 region has the DNA TGTGCCAGTAGTACGACACCACAAATCACAGATACGCAGTATTTT. It encodes CASSTTPQITDTQYF.

This clone has only one observation. The chain joins TRBV11-3 to TRBJ2-7; D perhaps matches TRBD2 (6 bases). Germline values: CDR1 SGHNT, CDR2 YENEEA. The V gene lost 5 bases and the J gene lost 3 bases, with 17 bases spanning the gap. This CDR3 is built from 15 residues. CDR3 sequence reads: CASSPGAEGSYEQYF. The CDR3 DNA is TGTGCCAGCAGCCCGGGAGCAGAGGGGAGCTACGAGCAGTACTTC. The entire variable domain, with the rest obtained from reference TRBV11-3 and TRBJ2-7, is as follows: EAGVVQSPRYKIIEKKQPVAFWCNPISGHNTLYWYLQNLGQGPELLIRYENEEAVDDSQLPKDRFSAERLKGVDSTLKIQPAELGDSAVYLCASSPGAEGSYEQYFGPGTRLTVT.

The chain couples TRBV5-4 to TRBJ2-5; D possibly corresponds to TRBD1 (6 bases). Per the germline V gene, CDR1 is SGHNT and CDR2 is YYREEE (reference sequence). The V end lost 4 bases, the J end lost 2 bases, and 15 bases lay between the germline ends. This CDR3 is built from 15 residues. CDR3 loop: CASSQSTGQQETQYF. The CDR3, as DNA: TGTGCCAGCAGCCAGTCTACAGGGCAACAAGAGACCCAGTACTTC.

The genes are TRBV7-9 and TRBJ1-4, with D uncertain. Trimming cost V 3 bases and J 0 bases, with 14 bases left between them. Germline V gene lookup returns CDR1 SEHNR and CDR2 FQNEAQ (reference sequence). The CDR3 totals 17 residues. CDR3: CASSFDLRSATNEKLFF. The CDR3 DNA reads as TGTGCCAGCAGCTTTGACCTCCGGAGTGCAACTAATGAAAAACTGTTTTTT.

This sequence joins TRBV19 and TRBJ1-6, with D unresolved. The length of the CDR3 is 12 residues. V was clipped by 6 bases and J by 8 bases, with 8 bases between them. Germline V lookup: CDR1 LNHDA, CDR2 SQIVND (reference sequence). CDR3 DNA sequence: TGTGCCAGTAGGGCCTTCGATTCACCCCTCCACTTT. It encodes CASRAFDSPLHF. The variable domain in full, with the rest retrieved from reference TRBV19 and TRBJ1-6, is DGGITQSPKYLFRKEGQNVTLSCEQNLNHDAMYWYRQDPGQGLRLIYYSQIVNDFQKGDIAEGYSVSREKKESFPLTVTSAQKNPTAFYLCASRAFDSPLHFGNGTRLTVT.

This rearrangement joins TRBV5-4 to TRBJ2-3; 7 nucleotides line up with TRBD2. The CDR3 loop spans 12 amino acids. V lost 8 bases and J lost 8; bases outside the gene matches: 8. Germline V gives CDR1 SGHNT, CDR2 YYREEE (reference sequence). The CDR3 sequence: CASRGVQGTQYF. The CDR3 DNA follows: TGTGCCAGTCGGGGGGTCCAAGGTACGCAGTATTTT.

The table lists this clone with a count of one. The rearrangement uses TRBV30 and TRBJ1-1, with D possibly matching TRBD1 (5 bases). Trimming took off 3 bases at V and 5 bases at J, with 13 bases between the two ends. The CDR3 totals 13 residues. Germline-derived CDR1 and CDR2 are GTSNPN and SVGIG (reference sequence). The CDR3 here is CAWRGAGTTEAFF. Here the CDR3 DNA reads TGTGCCTGGAGGGGCGCGGGGACGACTGAAGCTTTCTTT.